Listed below are T cell receptor beta chains from one sample, sequenced in a study of technical replicates of blood from four donors. The repertoire was sequenced with immunoSEQ multiplex PCR; TCRdb's copy has only in-frame clones and lacks some. This sample carries approximately 78,000 clones, about nine tenths of them seen once, and the ten largest clones take approximately 0.34%. The sample was T cells isolated from PBMCs. The receptors originated from a human donor in good health. Both conserved end residues are part of each CDR3. The D gene is left open where the match is weak. A clone size is listed for some rows: how often the clone was seen (once, few, many), or a class if it is expanded.

j_call v_call d_call clone_size cdr3_nt cdr3_aa
TRBJ1-4 TRBV5-1 TRBD1 - TGCGCCAGCAGCTCCGGACAGGGAGGAAATGAAAAACTGTTTTTT CASSSGQGGNEKLFF
TRBJ2-3 TRBV28 TRBD2 once TGTGCCAGCAGAACCGGGAGGGCCTTAAGCACAGATACGCAGTATTTT CASRTGRALSTDTQYF
TRBJ2-3 TRBV7-3 TRBD2 - TGTGCCAGCAGCTTAAGGGCGGGAGCGGGAACAGATACGCAGTATTTT CASSLRAGAGTDTQYF
TRBJ1-5 TRBV21-1 - - TGTGCCAGCAGCAAGGATGGGCGGGGGCGGGATCAGCCCCAGCATTTT CASSKDGRGRDQPQHF
TRBJ2-1 TRBV14 TRBD2 - TGTGCCAGCAGCCTTAGCGGGAGGGGTTACAATGAGCAGTTCTTC CASSLSGRGYNEQFF
TRBJ2-3 TRBV11-3 TRBD2 - TGTGCCAGCAGCTTAGTAAGCGGGATCACAGATACGCAGTATTTT CASSLVSGITDTQYF
TRBJ1-2 TRBV28 TRBD1 - TGTGCCAGCAGACCGACAGGGTCAAGCTATGGCTACACCTTC CASRPTGSSYGYTF
TRBJ2-1 TRBV4-1 TRBD2 - TGCGCCAGCAGCCAACAGCGGGAGGGCTACAATGAGCAGTTCTTC CASSQQREGYNEQFF
TRBJ2-7 TRBV7-8 TRBD1 - TGTGCCAGCAGCCCCGGGACAGGGTACTACGAGCAGTACTTC CASSPGTGYYEQYF
TRBJ1-4 TRBV28 TRBD1 - TGTGCCAGCAGTCTGACCGGGACAGGGGACGAAAAACTGTTTTTT CASSLTGTGDEKLFF
TRBJ1-2 TRBV11-2 TRBD1 - TGTGCCAGCAGCTTTGGGTCACAGGGGGCACAGGGCTACACCTTC CASSFGSQGAQGYTF
TRBJ2-3 TRBV28 - - TGTGCCAGCAGTCCCCCTACTAGTTTCACAGATACGCAGTATTTT CASSPPTSFTDTQYF
TRBJ2-1 TRBV28 TRBD1 - TGTGCCAGCAGGGGGGACAGGGAAATCAATGAGCAGTTCTTC CASRGDREINEQFF
TRBJ2-2 TRBV5-1 TRBD2 - TGCGCCAGCAGCTTGGGACTAGCGGCAAACACCGGGGAGCTGTTTTTT CASSLGLAANTGELFF
TRBJ2-7 TRBV13 TRBD2 - TGTGCCAGCAGCACTGGACTAGGAAGCAACGAGCAGTACTTC CASSTGLGSNEQYF
TRBJ1-4 TRBV30 TRBD1 - TGTGCCTGGATGACAGGGGGTTTTGAAAAACTGTTTTTT CAWMTGGFEKLFF
TRBJ2-1 TRBV5-4 TRBD2 - TGTGCCAGCAGCTTGGCTGCTAGCGGGAGCTTCAATGAGCAGTTCTTC CASSLAASGSFNEQFF
TRBJ2-1 TRBV15 - - TGTGCCACCAGCAGAGACCCACTAGTCCTCAATGAGCAGTTCTTC CATSRDPLVLNEQFF
TRBJ1-1 TRBV28 - - TGTGCCAGCAGTTTAACGGGGAGGGCTGAAGCTTTCTTT CASSLTGRAEAFF
TRBJ2-7 TRBV4-1 - - TGCGCCAGCAGCCTGAGGAGGGCCGACTACGAGCAGTACTTC CASSLRRADYEQYF
TRBJ2-1 TRBV5-1 TRBD2 - TGCGCCAGCAGGGAGGAACTAGCGGGAGTTAATGAGCAGTTCTTC CASREELAGVNEQFF
TRBJ1-4 TRBV5-1 TRBD1 - TGCGCCAGCAGCTTTGGGGACAGACCTAATGAAAAACTGTTTTTT CASSFGDRPNEKLFF
TRBJ1-1 TRBV19 TRBD1 few TGTGCCAGAACCACAGGGGGGGTCACTGAAGCTTTCTTT CARTTGGVTEAFF
TRBJ2-1 TRBV9 - - TGTGCCAGCAGCGTAGGGGCAAATGAGCAGTTCTTC CASSVGANEQFF
TRBJ2-7 TRBV9 TRBD1 - TGTGCCAGCAGCGCAACAGGGGCGGTCTACGAGCAGTACTTC CASSATGAVYEQYF
TRBJ1-1 TRBV11-2 TRBD1 - TGTGCCAGCAGACCGGGACAGGGACTCTTGGACACTGAAGCTTTCTTT CASRPGQGLLDTEAFF
TRBJ1-2 TRBV14 - - TGTGCCAGCAGCCAAGATAGTCCACGGAGCGGTGGCTACACCTTC CASSQDSPRSGGYTF
TRBJ2-2 TRBV30 - - TGTGCCTGGAGTCCCCTAGACAGGTTCGGGGGGGAGCTGTTTTTT CAWSPLDRFGGELFF
TRBJ1-1 TRBV6-5 TRBD1 - TGTGCCAGCAGTGTCCTACAGGGGAGCGGCACTGAAGCTTTCTTT CASSVLQGSGTEAFF
TRBJ2-7 TRBV11-2 - once TGTGCCAGCAGCTTAGATCCAGGGACCTACGAGCAGTACTTC CASSLDPGTYEQYF
TRBJ2-7 TRBV15 TRBD2 - TGTGCCACCAGCAGAGATTTGGGACTAGGACTTCACGAGCAGTACTTC CATSRDLGLGLHEQYF
TRBJ2-7 TRBV6-1 TRBD2 - TGTGCCAGCAGTGTCGATCTAGCGGCCAGCTACGAGCAGTACTTC CASSVDLAASYEQYF
TRBJ2-7 TRBV19 - - TGTGCCAGTAGTATAATCACAGGGAGCTCCTACGAGCAGTACTTC CASSIITGSSYEQYF
TRBJ1-1 TRBV10-2 TRBD1 - TGCGCCAGCAGTGAAGGGACAGGGGGCTCTGAAGCTTTCTTT CASSEGTGGSEAFF
TRBJ1-2 TRBV7-2 - - TGTGCCAGCAGCTTAAACCGGGGGGCTAACTATGGCTACACCTTC CASSLNRGANYGYTF
TRBJ1-5 TRBV7-9 - - TGTGCCAGCAGCTTTACAGATAATCAGCCCCAGCATTTT CASSFTDNQPQHF
TRBJ1-1 TRBV23-1 - - TGCGCCAGCAGTCAATCGATCAGGGGACCTGAAGCTTTCTTT CASSQSIRGPEAFF